These 24 T cell receptor beta chains originate from one sample sequenced in a study of shared clonotypes between healthy human individuals. Clones were sequenced by immunoSEQ multiplex PCR, and TCRdb holds only the in-frame ones, with some missing. Of over 2 million clones listed, 90% to 95% are singletons. Sequenced material: naive CD4+ T cells sorted from blood. Subset in this sample: CD45RA+ positively selected. Receptor source: a man aged 18 to 29 in good health.

The table lists this clone with a count of one. The chain couples TRBV28 to TRBJ1-2, with 7 bases matching TRBD1. Losses at the gene ends were 6 bases for V and 7 bases for J; bases not matched to a gene: 14. Looked up from germline, CDR1 is MDHEN and CDR2 is SYDVKM. There are 15 residues in the CDR3. The CDR3 here is CASSPDDRVVVGYTF. For the CDR3, the DNA is TGTGCCAGCAGCCCAGATGACAGGGTCGTAGTTGGCTACACCTTC.

This chain connects TRBV4-3 to TRBJ1-1; no reliable D call. Germline CDR1 reads LGHNA; CDR2 reads YSLEER. This CDR3 is built from 15 residues. V dropped 0 bases and J dropped 1 base, with 9 bases sitting between them. This chain's CDR3 is CASSQEINRNTEAFF. The DNA for the CDR3 is TGCGCCAGCAGCCAAGAAATTAACAGGAACACTGAAGCTTTCTTT.

This clone showed up just once. V and J are TRBV19 and TRBJ1-5; no firm D call. Germline V CDR1 and CDR2: LNHDA, SQIVND (reference sequence). Trimming took 6 bases from V and 3 from J, leaving 15 bases between them. This CDR3 spans 15 amino acids. The CDR3 DNA sequence: TGTGCCAGTAGCCTGGGGAGCGTAAACAATCAGCCCCAGCATTTT. Protein: CASSLGSVNNQPQHF.

The chain recombines TRBV19 with TRBJ1-2; D gene unclear. Trimming left V 3 bases short and J 7 bases short, with 18 bases between. Per the germline V gene, CDR1 is LNHDA and CDR2 is SQIVND (reference sequence). The CDR3 loop spans 15 amino acids. The CDR3 coding sequence is TGTGCCAGTAGTATCCCCCCCGGGAGATCGGCTGGCTACACCTTC. Its protein product is CASSIPPGRSAGYTF. Filled out from reference TRBV19 and TRBJ1-2, the complete variable domain reads DGGITQSPKYLFRKEGQNVTLSCEQNLNHDAMYWYRQDPGQGLRLIYYSQIVNDFQKGDIAEGYSVSREKKESFPLTVTSAQKNPTAFYLCASSIPPGRSAGYTFGSGTRLTVV.

The rearrangement uses TRBV7-2 and TRBJ2-7; the D is unclear. The CDR3 extends over 14 amino acids. Trimming pared 1 base from V and 5 bases from J, leaving 12 bases between. In germline, CDR1 is SGHTA, CDR2 FQGNSA. The CDR3 DNA reads TGTGCCAGCAGCTTAGTTACAGATGTCAACGAGCAGTACTTC. It encodes CASSLVTDVNEQYF.

The rearrangement joins TRBV7-9 to TRBJ1-2, with D unclear. This CDR3 has 12 amino acids. Between the trimmed V and J ends, which lost 0 bases and 4 bases, there was a span of 3 bases. Germline-derived CDR1 and CDR2 are SEHNR and FQNEAQ (reference sequence). The CDR3 coding sequence is TGTGCCAGCAGCTTAGCGCCCTATGGCTACACCTTC. Its translation is CASSLAPYGYTF.

V gene TRBV6-5 combines with J gene TRBJ2-1, with no clear D. The CDR3 is 13 amino acids. Germline V gene sequence: CDR1 MNHEY, CDR2 SVGAGI. Trimming left V 1 base short and J 10 bases short, with 11 bases between. Here the CDR3 reads CASSYFQGLEQFF. The CDR3 coding sequence is TGTGCCAGCAGTTACTTCCAAGGTTTAGAGCAGTTCTTC.

The chain couples TRBV5-6 to TRBJ1-1; 8 nucleotides agree with TRBD1. The CDR3 runs to 16 residues. V lost 3 bases to trimming and J lost 0 bases; unmatched junction nucleotides: 7. The germline CDR1 and CDR2 sequences are SGHDT and YYEEEE. The CDR3 coding sequence is TGTGCCAGCAGCTGGGATCCGGGACAGGTGAACACTGAAGCTTTCTTT. Translation: CASSWDPGQVNTEAFF.

This chain connects TRBV9 to TRBJ2-3; the D is unclear. This CDR3 contains 15 residues. The germline gives CDR1 SGDLS, CDR2 YYNGEE. V was pared by 0 bases and J by 5 bases, with 13 bases between. CDR3 loop: CASSVDPGLGDTQYF. CDR3 DNA: TGTGCCAGCAGCGTAGACCCGGGTTTGGGAGATACGCAGTATTTT. The full variable domain, with the rest looked up from reference TRBV9 and TRBJ2-3, is DSGVTQTPKHLITATGQRVTLRCSPRSGDLSVYWYQQSLDQGLQFLIQYYNGEERAKGNILERFSAQQFPDLHSELNLSSLELGDSALYFCASSVDPGLGDTQYFGPGTRLTVL.

In regard to this clone: The identical CDR3 is also encoded by other nucleotide sequences in the sample. The CDR3 is CASSLQGTYEQYF. The CDR3 DNA follows: TGTGCCAGCAGCTTACAGGGCACCTACGAGCAGTACTTC. This chain links TRBV7-8 with TRBJ2-7, with D possibly matching TRBD1 (5 bases). Trimming cost V 2 bases and J 2 bases, with 7 bases left between them. The germline CDR1 and CDR2 sequences are SGHVS and FQNEAQ. The CDR3 length is 13 residues.

The V and J genes are TRBV9 and TRBJ1-2; no clear D gene. This CDR3 contains 14 residues. The ends were cut back, 4 bases at V and 7 bases at J, with 17 bases in the middle. The germline V gene encodes CDR1 SGDLS and CDR2 YYNGEE. The CDR3 DNA reads as TGTGCCAGCAGCAAAGGGAAAAACCCCCGTGGCTACACCTTC. Amino acids: CASSKGKNPRGYTF.

This clone was observed once. The chain combines TRBV7-9 with TRBJ2-7, with 10 bases lining up with TRBD1. Germline lookup yields CDR1 SEHNR and CDR2 FQNEAQ (reference sequence). The V and J ends lost 5 bases and 2 bases, in that order; junction bases with no gene match: 6. This CDR3 is built from 15 residues. The CDR3 region is CASSRGQGTPYEQYF. The CDR3 nucleotides read TGTGCCAGCAGCCGGGGACAGGGGACCCCCTACGAGCAGTACTTC.

The chain couples TRBV6-5 to TRBJ1-2, with 7 bases identical to TRBD1. Losses at the gene ends were 7 bases for V and 7 bases for J; bases not matched to a gene: 12. This CDR3 has 14 residues. Germline V gene sequence: CDR1 MNHEY, CDR2 SVGAGI. The CDR3 spells CASTSSETGLGYTF. The CDR3 bases are TGTGCCAGCACCTCTTCAGAGACAGGGCTTGGCTACACCTTC.

The J gene is TRBJ2-7, the V gene TRBV2; TRBD2 matches 13 bases. This CDR3 contains 14 residues. Germline lookup yields CDR1 SNHLY and CDR2 FYNNEI. V lost 7 bases, J lost 4 bases, and 4 bases stayed unmatched. For the CDR3, the DNA is TGTGCCAGCACCGAGACTAGCGGGAGGTACGAGCAGTACTTC. This translates into CASTETSGRYEQYF.

This clone was seen only once. V gene TRBV7-2 combines with J gene TRBJ2-7; the D call may be TRBD1 or TRBD2 (5 bases each). The V end lost 1 base, the J end lost 4 bases, and 14 bases lay between the germline ends. CDR3 length equals 15 residues. From germline, CDR1 is SGHTA and CDR2 FQGNSA. CDR3: CASSLGWGSGYEQYF. The CDR3 bases are TGTGCCAGCAGCTTAGGGTGGGGGTCCGGGTACGAGCAGTACTTC.

This chain links TRBV18 with TRBJ2-7; TRBD1 or TRBD2 may be the D gene (5 bases each). This CDR3 comprises 16 residues. The V gene lost 0 bases and the J gene lost 0 bases, with 12 bases spanning the gap. Germline CDR1 KGHSH, CDR2 LQKENI. CDR3 loop: CASSPPGRKDSYEQYF. The CDR3 DNA follows: TGTGCCAGCTCACCACCGGGACGAAAGGACTCCTACGAGCAGTACTTC.

This chain connects TRBV2 to TRBJ2-7, with 7 nucleotides matching TRBD2. This CDR3 has 15 residues. With V trimmed by 5 bases and J by 0 bases, 7 bases remained unmatched. Germline CDR1 reads SNHLY; CDR2 reads FYNNEI. CDR3 region: CASSRRGVSSYEQYF. CDR3 DNA: TGTGCCAGCAGTCGACGGGGGGTTAGCTCCTACGAGCAGTACTTC.

The chain has TRBV6-1 and TRBJ2-2; 7 positions agree with TRBD1. In germline, CDR1 is MNHNS, CDR2 SASEGT. This CDR3 is 14 amino acids long. The J segment lost 6 bases and the V segment lost 7 bases, leaving 8 bases of the junction unmatched. Here the CDR3 reads CASTLTGTPGELFF. DNA for the CDR3: TGTGCCAGCACCTTGACAGGGACCCCCGGGGAGCTGTTTTTT.

CDR3 sequence (DNA): TGTGCCAGCACCTCAGGTCGGGCAGGGGGCTCCTACGAGCAGTACTTC. Translation gives CASTSGRAGGSYEQYF. The chain joins TRBV2 to TRBJ2-7; TRBD1 aligns across 7 bases. The germline CDR1 and CDR2 sequences are SNHLY and FYNNEI. The junction had 12 bases not matched to a gene; V was cut back by 7 bases and J by 0 bases. The CDR3 length is 16 residues.

The DNA of the CDR3 is TGTGCCAGCAGCTTAGTCGTGCAGGGGAGCTCTGGAAACACCATATATTTT. Its translation is CASSLVVQGSSGNTIYF. J is TRBJ1-3 and V is TRBV7-2; tentatively, D is TRBD1 (6 bases). Germline V lookup: CDR1 SGHTA, CDR2 FQGNSA. This CDR3 spans 17 amino acids. Trimming pared 1 base from V and 0 bases from J, leaving 13 bases between.

The chain uses TRBV18 and TRBJ1-3; TRBD1 aligns across 10 bases. Germline-derived CDR1 and CDR2 are KGHSH and LQKENI. The CDR3 has 16 amino acids. V lost 6 bases to trimming and J lost 1 base; unmatched junction nucleotides: 6. CDR3 region: CASSRTGGRSGNTIYF. For the CDR3, the DNA is TGTGCCAGCTCGCGGACAGGGGGACGATCTGGAAACACCATATATTTT.

Regarding this clone: The identical CDR3 is also encoded by other nucleotide sequences in the sample. The V gene is TRBV7-2, the J gene TRBJ1-6; the D gene is possibly TRBD1 (5 bases). The germline CDR1 and CDR2 sequences are SGHTA and FQGNSA. Deletions cut 2 bases from V and 7 bases from J, with 6 bases between. The CDR3 length is 13 residues. This CDR3 reads CASSLQGNSPLHF. In DNA form, the CDR3 reads TGTGCCAGCAGCTTACAGGGCAATTCACCCCTCCACTTT.

Only one count was recorded for this clone. The rearrangement links TRBV7-9 to TRBJ1-4, with 7 bases identical to TRBD1. From germline, CDR1 is SEHNR and CDR2 FQNEAQ (reference sequence). CDR3 size: 14 residues. The V gene end was trimmed by 4 bases and the J gene end by 5 bases; junction bases not matched to a gene: 4. In DNA, the CDR3 is TGTGCCAGCAGCTCAGGGGGGAGGAATGAAAAACTGTTTTTT. Residues: CASSSGGRNEKLFF.

The CDR3 coding sequence is TGCAGCGTTGGTCGGAGCGGGACCTACAATGAGCAGTTCTTC. Its protein is CSVGRSGTYNEQFF. The rearrangement joins TRBV29-1 to TRBJ2-1, with 7 bases matching TRBD2. The germline CDR1 and CDR2 sequences are SQVTM and ANQGSEA. The CDR3 totals 14 residues. The ends lost 4 bases at V and 2 bases at J; junction bases unmatched: 5.